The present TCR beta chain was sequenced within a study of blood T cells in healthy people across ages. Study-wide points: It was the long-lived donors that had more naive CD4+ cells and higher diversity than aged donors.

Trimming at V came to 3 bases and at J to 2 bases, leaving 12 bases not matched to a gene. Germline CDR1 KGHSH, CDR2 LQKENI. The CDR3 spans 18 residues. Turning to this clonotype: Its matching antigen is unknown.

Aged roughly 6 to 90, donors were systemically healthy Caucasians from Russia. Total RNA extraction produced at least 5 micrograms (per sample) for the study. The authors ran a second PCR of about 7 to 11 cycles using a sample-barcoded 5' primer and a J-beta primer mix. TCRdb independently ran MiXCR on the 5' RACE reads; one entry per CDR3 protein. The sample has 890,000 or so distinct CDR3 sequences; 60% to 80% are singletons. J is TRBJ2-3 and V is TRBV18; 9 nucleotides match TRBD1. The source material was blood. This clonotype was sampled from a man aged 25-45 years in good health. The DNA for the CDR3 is TGTGCCAGCTCACCCCGAAGGACAGGGGAAAGCCACACAGATACGCAGTATTTT. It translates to CASSPRRTGESHTDTQYF.